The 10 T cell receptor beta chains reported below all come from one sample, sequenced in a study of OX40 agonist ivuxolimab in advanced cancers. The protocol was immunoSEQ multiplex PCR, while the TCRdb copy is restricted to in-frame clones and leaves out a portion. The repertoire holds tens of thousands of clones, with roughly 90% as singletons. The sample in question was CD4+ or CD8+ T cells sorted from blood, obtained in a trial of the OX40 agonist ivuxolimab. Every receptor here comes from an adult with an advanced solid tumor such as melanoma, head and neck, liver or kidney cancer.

The DNA for the CDR3 is TGTGCCAGCCGGCCAGGGGTTGGCACTGAAGCTTTCTTT. Its protein is CASRPGVGTEAFF. The chain uses TRBV18 and TRBJ1-1, with a weak D call TRBD1 (6 bases). From germline, CDR1 is KGHSH and CDR2 LQKENI. The CDR3 spans 13 residues. V shed 8 bases and J shed 4 bases, with 14 bases lying between them.

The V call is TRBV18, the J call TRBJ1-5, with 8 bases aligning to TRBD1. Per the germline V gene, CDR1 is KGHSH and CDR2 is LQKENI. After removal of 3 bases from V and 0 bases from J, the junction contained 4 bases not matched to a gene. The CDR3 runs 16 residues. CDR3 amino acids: CASSPTGASSNQPQHF. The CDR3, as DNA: TGTGCCAGCTCACCGACAGGGGCTAGTAGCAATCAGCCCCAGCATTTT. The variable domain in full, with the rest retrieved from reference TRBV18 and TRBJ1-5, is NAGVMQNPRHLVRRRGQEARLRCSPMKGHSHVYWYRQLPEEGLKFMVYLQKENIIDESGMPKERFSAEFPKEGPSILRIQQVVRGDSAAYFCASSPTGASSNQPQHFGDGTRLSIL.

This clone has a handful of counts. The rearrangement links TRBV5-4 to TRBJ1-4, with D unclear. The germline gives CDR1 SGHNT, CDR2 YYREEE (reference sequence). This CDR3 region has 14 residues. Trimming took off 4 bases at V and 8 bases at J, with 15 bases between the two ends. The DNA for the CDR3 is TGTGCCAGCAGCCCAGGAAGCGGGTTGGAAAAACTGTTTTTT. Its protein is CASSPGSGLEKLFF.

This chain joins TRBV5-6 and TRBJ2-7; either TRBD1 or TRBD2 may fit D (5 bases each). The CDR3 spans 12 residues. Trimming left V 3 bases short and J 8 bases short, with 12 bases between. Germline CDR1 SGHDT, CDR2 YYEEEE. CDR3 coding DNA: TGTGCCAGCAGCTCGGCCGGGGCCCAGCAGTACTTC. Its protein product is CASSSAGAQQYF.

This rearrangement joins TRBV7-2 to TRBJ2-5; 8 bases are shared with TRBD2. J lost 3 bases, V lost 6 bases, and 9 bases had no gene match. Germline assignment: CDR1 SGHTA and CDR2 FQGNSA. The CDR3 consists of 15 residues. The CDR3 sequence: CASSSPAGVKETQYF. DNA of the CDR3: TGTGCCAGCAGTTCCCCAGCGGGAGTTAAAGAGACCCAGTACTTC.

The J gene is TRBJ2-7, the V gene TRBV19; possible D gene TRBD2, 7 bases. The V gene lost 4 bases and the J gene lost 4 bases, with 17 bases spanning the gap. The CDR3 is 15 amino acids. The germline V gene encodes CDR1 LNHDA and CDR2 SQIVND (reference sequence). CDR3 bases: TGTGCCAGTAGTACACAAGGGGGGGCGTTGTACGAGCAGTACTTC. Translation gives CASSTQGGALYEQYF.

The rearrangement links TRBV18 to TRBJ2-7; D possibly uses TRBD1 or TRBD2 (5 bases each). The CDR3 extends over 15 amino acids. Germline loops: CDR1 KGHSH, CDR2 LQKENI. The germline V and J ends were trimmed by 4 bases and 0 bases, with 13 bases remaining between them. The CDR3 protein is CASSLVGDSSYEQYF. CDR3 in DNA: TGTGCCAGCTCACTCGTGGGAGACAGCTCCTACGAGCAGTACTTC.

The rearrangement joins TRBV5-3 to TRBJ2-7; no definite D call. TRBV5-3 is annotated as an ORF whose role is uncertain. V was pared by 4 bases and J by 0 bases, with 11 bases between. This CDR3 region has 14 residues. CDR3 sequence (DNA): TGTGCCAGAAGCACCGTTAGGAGCTCCTACGAGCAGTACTTC. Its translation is CARSTVRSSYEQYF.

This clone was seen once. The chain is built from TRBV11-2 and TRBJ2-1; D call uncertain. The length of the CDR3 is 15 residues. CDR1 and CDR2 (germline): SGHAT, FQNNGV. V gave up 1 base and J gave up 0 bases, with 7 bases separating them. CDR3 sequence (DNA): TGTGCCAGCAGCTTAGCGTCGAGCTCCTACAATGAGCAGTTCTTC. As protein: CASSLASSSYNEQFF.

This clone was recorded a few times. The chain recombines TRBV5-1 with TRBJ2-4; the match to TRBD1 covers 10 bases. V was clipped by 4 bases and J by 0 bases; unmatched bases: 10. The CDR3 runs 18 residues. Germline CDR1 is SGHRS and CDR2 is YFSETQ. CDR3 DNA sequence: TGCGCCAGCAGCCCCGGGACAGGGGCCTTCCTAGCCAAAAACATTCAGTACTTC. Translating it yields CASSPGTGAFLAKNIQYF.